This TCR beta chain was profiled in a study of control samples from healthy donors and cancer patients. Looked up from germline, CDR1 is SGHAT and CDR2 is FQDESV (reference sequence). The CDR3 totals 13 residues. V was clipped by 0 bases and J by 4 bases, with 6 bases between them. Sequencing was performed with immunoSEQ multiplex PCR; in TCRdb, only in-frame clones are kept and a portion is missing. Here the sample table reports 150,000 to 200,000 clones. The J gene is TRBJ1-1, the V gene TRBV11-1; D gene ambiguous. Sequences were obtained from blood. This TCR derives from a woman aged 25 to 39 in good health. This CDR3 reads CASSLAYATEAFF. CDR3 sequence (DNA): TGTGCCAGCAGCTTAGCATATGCCACTGAAGCTTTCTTT.